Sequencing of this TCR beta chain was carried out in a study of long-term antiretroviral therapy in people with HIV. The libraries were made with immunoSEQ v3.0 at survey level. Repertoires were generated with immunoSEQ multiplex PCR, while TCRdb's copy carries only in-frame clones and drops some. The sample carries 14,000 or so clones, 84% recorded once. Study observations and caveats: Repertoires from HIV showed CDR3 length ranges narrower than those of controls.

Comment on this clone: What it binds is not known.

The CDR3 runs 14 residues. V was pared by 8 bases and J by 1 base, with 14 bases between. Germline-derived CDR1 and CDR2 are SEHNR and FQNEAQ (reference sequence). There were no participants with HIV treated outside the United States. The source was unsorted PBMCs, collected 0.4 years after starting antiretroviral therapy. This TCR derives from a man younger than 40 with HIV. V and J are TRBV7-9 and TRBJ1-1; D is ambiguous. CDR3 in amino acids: CASLLAAENTEAFF. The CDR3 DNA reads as TGTGCCAGCCTTCTTGCAGCCGAGAACACTGAAGCTTTCTTT.